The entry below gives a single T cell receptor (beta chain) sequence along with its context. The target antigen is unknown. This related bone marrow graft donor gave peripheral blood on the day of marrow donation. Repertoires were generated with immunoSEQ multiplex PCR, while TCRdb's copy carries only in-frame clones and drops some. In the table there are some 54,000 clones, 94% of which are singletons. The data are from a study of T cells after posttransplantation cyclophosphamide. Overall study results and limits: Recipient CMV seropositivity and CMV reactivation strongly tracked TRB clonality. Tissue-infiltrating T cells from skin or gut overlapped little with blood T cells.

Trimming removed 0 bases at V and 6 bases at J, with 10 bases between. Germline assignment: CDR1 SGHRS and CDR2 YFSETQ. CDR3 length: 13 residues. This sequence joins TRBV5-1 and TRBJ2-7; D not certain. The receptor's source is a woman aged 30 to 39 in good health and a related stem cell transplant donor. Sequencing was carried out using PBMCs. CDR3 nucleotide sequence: TGCGCCAGCAGCTTGGTATTACGGAGCGAGCAGTACTTC. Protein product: CASSLVLRSEQYF.